What follows is one TCR beta chain and its context. Its specificity is unknown. This sample stems from a study of T and B cells in COVID-19 patients. Study background: Recovered patients mostly had mild to moderate COVID-19 managed as outpatients. Study-wide results and limits: Clonality of TRB repertoires was high in active COVID-19; recovery brought above-healthy diversity and richness. In COVID-19 patients, T cell receptor beta variable and joining gene use was reportedly strongly skewed.

The V gene end was trimmed by 2 bases and the J gene end by 3 bases; junction bases not matched to a gene: 5. Germline CDR1 and CDR2: MRHNA and SNTAGT. The CDR3 contains 16 residues. Blood genomic DNA input for TRB amplification was roughly 230-550 ng. TRB rearrangements were amplified by multiplex PCR with BIOMED2 TRB-A/B primers. TCRdb analysed the multiplex PCR reads with MiXCR anew, one entry per CDR3 protein. This table holds 7,700 or so distinct CDR3 sequences, approximately 30% found once. The sequence was obtained from a human donor with active COVID-19. The J gene is TRBJ2-3, the V gene TRBV6-4; 10 nucleotides agree with TRBD2. Specimen: blood. For the CDR3, the DNA is TGTGCCAGCAGTGACAGCGGGGGGGGATTTACAGATACGCAGTATTTT. Protein: CASSDSGGGFTDTQYF.